Below are 31 T cell receptor beta chains sequenced from a single sample in a study of T cells after yellow fever vaccination. TCRdb analysed the 5' RACE reads with MiXCR anew, one entry per CDR3 protein. The sample has over 250,000 distinct CDR3 sequences, roughly 5.6% seen once. The sample consisted of CD4+ T cells sorted from PBMCs, taken on the day of the yellow fever booster vaccination. The receptors were gathered from a young man who received the YFV17D yellow fever vaccine.

Many counts were recorded for this clonotype. V and J are TRBV7-8 and TRBJ2-5; D is possibly TRBD1 (5 bases). The CDR3 is 15 residues long. Trimming cost V 0 bases and J 4 bases, with 12 bases left between them. Germline V CDR1 and CDR2: SGHVS, FQNEAQ. CDR3 bases: TGTGCCAGCAGCTTAGCTCAGGGCCATCCAGAGACCCAGTACTTC. Protein product: CASSLAQGHPETQYF.

About this clonotype itself: The junction departs from the called germline gene at one end, perhaps through a read error. V gene TRBV6-6 combines with J gene TRBJ2-3; no clear D. Germline V lookup: CDR1 MNHNY, CDR2 SVGAGI (reference sequence). The CDR3 sequence is 13 residues long. The CDR3 nucleotides are TGTGCCAGCTGTTACTCGAGGCTAGATACGCAGTATTTT. Its translation is CASCYSRLDTQYF.

Many counts were recorded for this clonotype. The V gene is TRBV20-1, the J gene TRBJ2-7; weak D call: TRBD2 (7 bases). Trimming took off 4 bases at V and 3 bases at J, with 16 bases between the two ends. The CDR3 is 14 residues long. CDR1 is DFQATT, CDR2 SNEGSKA, per germline (reference sequence). The CDR3 protein is CSAIPGGGSYEQYV. The CDR3, as DNA: TGCAGTGCTATACCAGGCGGGGGCAGCTACGAGCAGTACGTC.

This clonotype has a handful of counts. The chain couples TRBV11-1 to TRBJ1-1, with 9 bases aligning to TRBD1. The CDR3 runs to 12 residues. The germline V gene encodes CDR1 SGHAT and CDR2 FQDESV (reference sequence). The trim removed 6 bases at V and 10 bases at J, leaving 6 bases unmatched. The CDR3 nucleotides read TGTGCCAGCAGACGACAGGGGGTAAGAGCTTTCTTT. As protein: CASRRQGVRAFF.

This clonotype was seen at least ten times. CDR3 coding DNA: TGTGCCAGCAGCCTGAACGGGGCAAACACCGGGGAGCTGTTTTTT. As protein: CASSLNGANTGELFF. The chain uses TRBV4-2 and TRBJ2-2, with D perhaps being TRBD1 or TRBD2 (5 bases each). V was trimmed by 4 bases and J by 2 bases, leaving 11 bases between them. The CDR3 is 15 amino acids. CDR1 is LGHNA and CDR2 is YNFKEQ in the germline V gene.

This clonotype was found many times. The chain combines TRBV7-8 with TRBJ2-7; TRBD1 matches 7 bases. V was pared by 6 bases and J by 2 bases, with 10 bases of the junction left unmatched. The germline V gene has CDR1 SGHVS and CDR2 FQNEAQ. The CDR3 runs to 15 residues. The CDR3 protein is CASRPTGQNTYEQYF. The CDR3 DNA sequence: TGTGCCAGCAGGCCCACGGGACAGAATACCTACGAGCAGTACTTC.

This clonotype has a count of ten or more. The chain employs TRBV20-1 and TRBJ2-3; D gene uncertain. V was clipped by 3 bases and J by 6 bases, with 10 bases between them. The germline V gene encodes CDR1 DFQATT and CDR2 SNEGSKA (reference sequence). This CDR3 is built from 12 residues. The CDR3 DNA is TGCAGTGCTAGTACCCCTTGGGATACGCAGTATTTT. It is translated as CSASTPWDTQYF.

This clonotype occurred once. The chain couples TRBV6-5 to TRBJ1-2; D call uncertain. Trimming left V 6 bases short and J 3 bases short, with 11 bases between. The germline V gene has CDR1 MNHEY and CDR2 SVGAGI. There are 13 residues in the CDR3. In nucleotides, the CDR3 is TGTGCCAGCAGACTATCGGGCGACTATGGCTACACCTTC. It is translated as CASRLSGDYGYTF.

Many counts were recorded for this clonotype. V gene TRBV7-9 combines with J gene TRBJ1-2; possible D gene TRBD1, 5 bases. Trimming left V 5 bases short and J 5 bases short, with 21 bases between. The germline V gene has CDR1 SEHNR and CDR2 FQNEAQ (reference sequence). CDR3 length equals 16 residues. The CDR3 DNA is TGTGCCAGCAGCCTTCTGGGGCCAGGGCTAGATTATGGCTACACCTTC. Translation: CASSLLGPGLDYGYTF.

This clonotype was counted only a few times. This chain links TRBV5-1 with TRBJ1-2; 7 bases agree with TRBD1. This CDR3 has 15 amino acids. Unmatched junction bases numbered 8, after V lost 4 bases and J lost 2 bases. CDR1 and CDR2 (germline): SGHRS, YFSETQ. The CDR3 loop reads CASSRTPGQNYGYTF. Here the CDR3 DNA reads TGCGCCAGCAGCAGGACGCCGGGACAGAACTATGGCTACACCTTC.

This clonotype was counted at least ten times. The chain combines TRBV5-1 with TRBJ2-1, with D possibly being TRBD2 (5 bases). The V and J ends lost 1 base and 8 bases respectively, with 10 bases between them. The CDR3 extends over 13 amino acids. Germline V CDR1 and CDR2: SGHRS, YFSETQ. CDR3 region: CASSLSSVYEQFF. CDR3 coding DNA: TGCGCCAGCAGCTTGAGTAGCGTCTATGAGCAGTTCTTC.

This clonotype was counted only a few times. The rearrangement joins TRBV20-1 to TRBJ2-7; 9 bases agree with TRBD2. The CDR3 is 14 residues long. Germline CDR1 and CDR2: DFQATT and SNEGSKA (reference sequence). V was clipped by 3 bases and J by 4 bases; unmatched bases: 7. CDR3 residues: CSASAGGPLYEQYV. Here the CDR3 DNA reads TGCAGTGCTAGTGCGGGGGGGCCCTTATACGAGCAGTACGTC.

V gene TRBV6-2 or TRBV6-3 combines with J gene TRBJ2-1; D may be TRBD2 (5 bases). CDR1 and CDR2 (germline): MNHEY, SVGEGT. The CDR3 is 12 amino acids. Deletions cut 6 bases from V and 9 bases from J, with 12 bases between. CDR3 residues: CASSPTRGEQFF. The CDR3, as DNA: TGTGCCAGCAGCCCAACTCGGGGTGAGCAGTTCTTC.

This clonotype was recorded many times. This chain joins TRBV7-9 and TRBJ2-7; D is perhaps TRBD1 or TRBD2 (5 bases each). Germline V lookup: CDR1 SEHNR, CDR2 FQNEAQ (reference sequence). This CDR3 is 14 amino acids long. V lost 3 bases to trimming and J lost 1 base, with 10 bases between them. CDR3 DNA: TGTGCCAGCAGCTTTGGGACGGTATCCTACGAGCAGTACTTC. This codes for CASSFGTVSYEQYF.

This clonotype was counted between two and nine times. The chain couples TRBV4-3 to TRBJ1-2, with unresolved D. Trimming pared 1 base from V and 0 bases from J, leaving 9 bases between. The CDR3 spans 15 residues. CDR1 is LGHNA and CDR2 is YSLEER in the germline V gene. The CDR3 DNA is TGCGCCAGCAGCCAAGGGATCTTTCCTAACTATGGCTACACCTTC. It codes for CASSQGIFPNYGYTF.

This clonotype was seen a few times. The V gene is TRBV4-3, the J gene TRBJ1-1; D is unclear. The CDR3 sequence is 13 residues long. Germline V gives CDR1 LGHNA, CDR2 YSLEER. V was clipped by 1 base and J by 3 bases, with 6 bases between them. The CDR3 region is CASSQVADTEAFF. The CDR3 nucleotides read TGCGCCAGCAGCCAAGTGGCCGACACTGAAGCTTTCTTT.

The V gene is TRBV6-2 or TRBV6-3, the J gene TRBJ2-1; D uncertain. V lost 0 bases and J 6 bases, leaving 12 bases between the germline ends. CDR1 and CDR2 (germline): MNHEY, SVGEGT. The CDR3 covers 15 residues. This chain's CDR3 is CASSYSTISLNEQFF. DNA for the CDR3: TGTGCCAGCAGTTACTCGACAATTAGCCTCAATGAGCAGTTCTTC.

The rearrangement links TRBV5-1 to TRBJ2-4; 8 positions agree with TRBD2. The germline gives CDR1 SGHRS, CDR2 YFSETQ. CDR3 length equals 14 residues. The V segment lost 1 base and the J segment 9 bases; nucleotides outside the gene matches: 6. CDR3 sequence: CASSLNGGGIIQYF. CDR3 nucleotide sequence: TGCGCCAGCAGCTTGAACGGCGGGGGGATCATTCAGTACTTC.

This clonotype appeared many times. The chain carries TRBV6-5 and TRBJ2-3; 8 bases are shared with TRBD2. Losses at the gene ends were 6 bases for V and 1 base for J; bases not matched to a gene: 6. The germline gives CDR1 MNHEY, CDR2 SVGAGI. This CDR3 is built from 15 residues. The CDR3, as DNA: TGTGCCAGCAGCGTAGCGGGGAAGGGCACAGATACGCAGTATTTT. Protein product: CASSVAGKGTDTQYF.

This sequence joins TRBV7-9 and TRBJ2-1; D is perhaps TRBD1 or TRBD2 (5 bases each). Germline values: CDR1 SEHNR, CDR2 FQNEAQ (reference sequence). V was trimmed by 3 bases and J by 6 bases, leaving 12 bases between them. This CDR3 is built from 14 residues. The DNA for the CDR3 is TGTGCCAGCAGCTTCGTCTTGGGGGTCAATGAGCAGTTCTTC. It translates to CASSFVLGVNEQFF. Complete variable domain (other parts from reference TRBV7-9 and TRBJ2-1): DTGVSQNPRHKITKRGQNVTFRCDPISEHNRLYWYRQTLGQGPEFLTYFQNEAQLEKSRLLSDRFSAERPKGSFSTLEIQRTEQGDSAMYLCASSFVLGVNEQFFGPGTRLTVL.

V and J are TRBV3-1 and TRBJ2-3; no firm D call. The CDR3 length is 14 residues. The V gene lost 4 bases and the J gene lost 3 bases, with 11 bases spanning the gap. Germline CDR1 LGHDT, CDR2 YNNKEL (reference sequence). The CDR3 sequence is CASSRNHWTDTQYF. The DNA of the CDR3 is TGTGCCAGCAGCCGGAATCATTGGACAGATACGCAGTATTTT.

The chain recombines TRBV7-3 with TRBJ2-3, with 7 nucleotides matching TRBD2. The CDR3 has 16 residues. Germline values: CDR1 SGHTA, CDR2 FQGTGA. V shed 7 bases, J shed 4 bases, and the junction held 14 bases outside the gene matches. The CDR3 nucleotides are TGTGCCAGCAACTCCGGTGTGGGAGGGGCCGCAGATACGCAGTATTTT. Protein product: CASNSGVGGAADTQYF.

This clonotype was observed a handful of times. V gene TRBV12-3 or TRBV12-4 combines with J gene TRBJ2-1, with 14 bases matching TRBD2. This CDR3 contains 14 residues. The V and J ends lost 6 bases and 9 bases, in that order; junction bases with no gene match: 4. The CDR3 loop is CASRGLAGVVEQFF. The CDR3 DNA reads TGTGCCAGCAGGGGACTAGCGGGGGTTGTTGAGCAGTTCTTC.

This chain joins TRBV12-3 or TRBV12-4 and TRBJ1-3, with D perhaps matching TRBD1 (6 bases). CDR3 length: 14 amino acids. The V end lost 4 bases, the J end lost 4 bases, and 11 bases lay between the germline ends. CDR3 nucleotides: TGTGCCAGCAGTTATTGGGGGGCGGGAAACACCATATATTTT. Translation gives CASSYWGAGNTIYF.

This clonotype showed up many times. The V gene is TRBV7-2, the J gene TRBJ1-4; TRBD1 aligns across 12 bases. CDR3 length: 15 amino acids. Germline lookup yields CDR1 SGHTA and CDR2 FQGNSA. V dropped 5 bases and J dropped 8; count of bases not matched to a gene: 6. Here the CDR3 reads CASSGSGTGGEKLFF. CDR3 DNA: TGTGCCAGCAGCGGCTCCGGGACAGGGGGCGAAAAACTGTTTTTT.

In this sample, this clonotype turned up a few times. The chain has TRBV7-3 and TRBJ2-3, with 7 positions matching TRBD2. Per germline, CDR1 SGHTA and CDR2 FQGTGA. V shed 5 bases and J 6 bases; nucleotides not matched to a gene: 8. The CDR3 is 14 residues long. In DNA form, the CDR3 reads TGTGCCAGCAGCCTACTAGCGCAATGGGATACGCAGTATTTT. It translates to CASSLLAQWDTQYF.

This clonotype was seen only a few times. Here the CDR3 DNA reads TGTGCCAGCTCACCTTTCAGATCGGACACTGAAGCTTTCTTT. This sequence encodes CASSPFRSDTEAFF. The chain uses TRBV18 and TRBJ1-1; D is ambiguous. The CDR3 runs 14 residues. The germline V gene has CDR1 KGHSH and CDR2 LQKENI. V lost 3 bases to trimming and J lost 3 bases, with 11 bases between them.

This clonotype appeared a few times. The DNA for the CDR3 is TGTGCCAGCAGCTCCGCGGGACAGGACTTTGAAGCTTTCTTT. This encodes CASSSAGQDFEAFF. The rearrangement joins TRBV5-6 to TRBJ1-1, with 8 nucleotides matching TRBD1. Germline-derived CDR1 and CDR2 are SGHDT and YYEEEE. The CDR3 totals 14 residues. V lost 3 bases, J lost 7 bases, and 8 bases stayed unmatched.

The J gene is TRBJ2-3, the V gene TRBV18; the D is unclear. Trimming removed 3 bases at V and 5 bases at J, with 9 bases between. The CDR3 is 13 residues long. The V gene's germline CDR1 is KGHSH and CDR2 LQKENI. DNA for the CDR3: TGTGCCAGCTCACCGACTCAACAAGATACGCAGTATTTT. It codes for CASSPTQQDTQYF.

The chain uses TRBV5-1 and TRBJ2-3; maybe TRBD1 (7 bases). Germline V CDR1 and CDR2: SGHRS, YFSETQ. The CDR3 is 16 residues long. V was cut by 9 bases and J by 1 base, with 21 bases left in between. The CDR3: CAILITGEEGTDTQYF. The DNA of the CDR3 is TGCGCCATACTAATCACAGGGGAGGAGGGCACAGATACGCAGTATTTT.

In its sample, this clonotype was seen a few times. This sequence joins TRBV6-6 and TRBJ1-6, with 8 nucleotides matching TRBD1. J was trimmed by 8 bases and V by 5 bases; bases with no gene match: 5. The CDR3 spans 14 residues. Germline lookup yields CDR1 MNHNY and CDR2 SVGAGI (reference sequence). This CDR3 reads CASSPGGVHSPLHF. The CDR3 coding sequence is TGTGCCAGCAGTCCAGGGGGCGTTCATTCACCCCTCCACTTT.